Presented here are 13 T cell receptor beta chains from one specimen sequenced in a study of cytomegalovirus exposure and HLA in healthy donors. The PCR used 60 Vbeta and 13 Jbeta primers. The assay was immunoSEQ multiplex PCR, and TCRdb's table has in-frame clones only and misses some. This sample has 100,000 or so clones, with approximately 12% found just once. Sequences were obtained from PBMCs. The source of these receptors is a man aged 35-49 years in good health and CMV-seropositive.

This clone came up a few times. The chain uses TRBV7-9 and TRBJ2-5, with TRBD1 matching over 9 bases. The germline CDR1 and CDR2 sequences are SEHNR and FQNEAQ (reference sequence). The CDR3 runs to 11 residues. V shed 11 bases, J shed 5 bases, and the junction held 3 bases outside the gene matches. The CDR3 DNA reads TGTGCCGGAGGGACAGGGGAGACCCAGTACTTC. Translated: CAGGTGETQYF.

This clone has just one count. This chain connects TRBV6-5 to TRBJ1-2; tentative D call: TRBD1 (6 bases). V was clipped by 9 bases and J by 0 bases, with 14 bases between them. The CDR3 consists of 14 residues. Germline values: CDR1 MNHEY, CDR2 SVGAGI. CDR3 nucleotide sequence: TGTGCCAGTCGGAGGACAGCGACTAACTATGGCTACACCTTC. Translated: CASRRTATNYGYTF.

This clone has a handful of counts. The V call is TRBV12-5, the J call TRBJ1-2; no reliable D call. Trimming shortened V by 4 bases and J by 4 bases, and 7 bases separated the two germline ends. This CDR3 has 12 amino acids. Germline lookup yields CDR1 LGHNT and CDR2 FRNRAP. The CDR3 nucleotides are TGTGCTAGTGGTTGGGCCGCCTATGGCTACACCTTC. Translating it yields CASGWAAYGYTF. The whole variable domain, filled in from reference TRBV12-5 and TRBJ1-2, reads DARVTQTPRHKVTEMGQEVTMRCQPILGHNTVFWYRQTMMQGLELLAYFRNRAPLDDSGMPKDRFSAEMPDATLATLKIQPSEPRDSAVYFCASGWAAYGYTFGSGTRLTVV.

In its sample, this clone was seen a few times. The chain recombines TRBV10-3 with TRBJ2-7, with 9 bases aligning to TRBD2. With V trimmed by 4 bases and J by 6 bases, 7 bases remained unmatched. Germline V gene sequence: CDR1 ENHRY, CDR2 SYGVKD. The CDR3 covers 14 residues. CDR3 nucleotide sequence: TGTGCCATCAGTGTTGGCGGGAGGGCGACCGAGCAGTACTTC. Residues: CAISVGGRATEQYF.

The rearrangement uses TRBV7-8 and TRBJ1-5, with a tentative D call TRBD1 (6 bases). The V gene lost 5 bases and the J gene lost 5 bases, with 19 bases spanning the gap. The CDR3 totals 16 residues. Germline V gives CDR1 SGHVS, CDR2 FQNEAQ. The CDR3 sequence is CASSRKNRVGDQPQHF. CDR3 sequence (DNA): TGTGCCAGCAGCCGGAAGAACAGGGTTGGGGATCAGCCCCAGCATTTT.

The chain uses TRBV5-1 and TRBJ2-1, with a tentative D call TRBD2 (6 bases). The CDR3 spans 15 residues. Germline CDR1 and CDR2: SGHRS and YFSETQ. Trimming cost V 0 bases and J 5 bases, with 12 bases left between them. CDR3 residues: CASSLGSGGNNEQFF. The DNA for the CDR3 is TGCGCCAGCAGCTTGGGTAGCGGAGGGAACAATGAGCAGTTCTTC.

V and J are TRBV4-1 and TRBJ2-5; D perhaps matches TRBD2 (5 bases). From germline, CDR1 is MGHRA and CDR2 YSYEKL. Trimming stripped 1 base from V and 2 bases from J, with 14 bases between. The CDR3 extends over 16 amino acids. CDR3 in DNA: TGCGCCAGCAGCCAAGCGGCGGGCCTCGCGCAAGAGACCCAGTACTTC. It encodes CASSQAAGLAQETQYF.

There are a few counts of this clone. The chain couples TRBV5-1 to TRBJ1-5; D might be TRBD1 (5 bases). Trimming pared 0 bases from V and 7 bases from J, leaving 11 bases between. Germline V lookup: CDR1 SGHRS, CDR2 YFSETQ. The CDR3 length is 14 residues. The CDR3 loop is CASSLEGAEQPQHF. The DNA for the CDR3 is TGCGCCAGCAGCTTGGAAGGGGCTGAACAGCCCCAGCATTTT.

J is TRBJ1-6 and V is TRBV29-1; TRBD1 is a possible D gene (6 bases). Germline V gives CDR1 SQVTM, CDR2 ANQGSEA. The V end was cut by 4 bases, the J end by 6 bases, with 10 bases between. The CDR3 extends over 13 amino acids. CDR3 DNA sequence: TGCAGCGTTGCGACAGGTCCTAATTCACCCCTCCACTTT. As protein: CSVATGPNSPLHF.

This clone has just a few counts. V and J are TRBV6-5 and TRBJ2-7, with D perhaps TRBD2 (6 bases). V was trimmed by 6 bases and J by 6 bases, leaving 15 bases between them. CDR3 size: 13 residues. Germline V gene data show CDR1 as MNHEY and CDR2 as SVGAGI. In DNA, the CDR3 is TGTGCCAGCAGCCGTAAGGAGGGTCGCGAGCAGTACTTC. Its protein product is CASSRKEGREQYF.

This clone was detected once. The chain carries TRBV7-2 and TRBJ2-2; no clear D gene. Germline CDR1 reads SGHTA; CDR2 reads FQGNSA. V lost 4 bases, J lost 8 bases, and 11 bases lay in between. The CDR3 sequence is 13 residues long. The DNA of the CDR3 is TGTGCCAGCAGCTCTGGGCCAGAGGGGGAGCTGTTTTTT. It encodes CASSSGPEGELFF.

V and J are TRBV5-1 and TRBJ1-3; D is unresolved. Germline V gives CDR1 SGHRS, CDR2 YFSETQ. V was trimmed by 4 bases and J by 6 bases, leaving 14 bases between them. The CDR3 covers 14 residues. This CDR3 reads CASSPSGGENTIYF. In DNA, the CDR3 is TGCGCCAGCAGCCCATCGGGTGGCGAAAACACCATATATTTT.

In this sample, this clone turned up a few times. This chain uses TRBV11-2 with TRBJ1-4; 8 bases line up with TRBD1. The V gene end was trimmed by 1 base and the J gene end by 2 bases; junction bases not matched to a gene: 3. From germline, CDR1 is SGHAT and CDR2 FQNNGV. The CDR3 totals 16 residues. The CDR3 loop reads CASSLGWDRTNEKLFF. The CDR3 coding sequence is TGTGCCAGCAGCTTAGGTTGGGACAGGACTAATGAAAAACTGTTTTTT. Supplemented by reference TRBV11-2 and TRBJ1-4, the full variable domain reads EAGVAQSPRYKIIEKRQSVAFWCNPISGHATLYWYQQILGQGPKLLIQFQNNGVVDDSQLPKDRFSAERLKGVDSTLKIQPAKLEDSAVYLCASSLGWDRTNEKLFFGSGTQLSVL.